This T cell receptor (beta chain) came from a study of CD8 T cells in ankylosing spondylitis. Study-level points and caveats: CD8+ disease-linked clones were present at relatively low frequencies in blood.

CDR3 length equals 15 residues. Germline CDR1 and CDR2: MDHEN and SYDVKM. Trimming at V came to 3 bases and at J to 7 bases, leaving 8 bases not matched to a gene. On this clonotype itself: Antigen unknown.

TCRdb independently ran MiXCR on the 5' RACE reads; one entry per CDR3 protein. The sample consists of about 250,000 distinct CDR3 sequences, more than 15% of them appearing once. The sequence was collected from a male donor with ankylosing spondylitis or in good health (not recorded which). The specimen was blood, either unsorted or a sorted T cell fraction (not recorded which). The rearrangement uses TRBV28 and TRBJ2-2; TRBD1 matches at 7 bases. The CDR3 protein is CASSFWQGDGGELFF. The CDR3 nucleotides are TGTGCCAGCAGTTTTTGGCAGGGGGATGGCGGGGAGCTGTTTTTT.